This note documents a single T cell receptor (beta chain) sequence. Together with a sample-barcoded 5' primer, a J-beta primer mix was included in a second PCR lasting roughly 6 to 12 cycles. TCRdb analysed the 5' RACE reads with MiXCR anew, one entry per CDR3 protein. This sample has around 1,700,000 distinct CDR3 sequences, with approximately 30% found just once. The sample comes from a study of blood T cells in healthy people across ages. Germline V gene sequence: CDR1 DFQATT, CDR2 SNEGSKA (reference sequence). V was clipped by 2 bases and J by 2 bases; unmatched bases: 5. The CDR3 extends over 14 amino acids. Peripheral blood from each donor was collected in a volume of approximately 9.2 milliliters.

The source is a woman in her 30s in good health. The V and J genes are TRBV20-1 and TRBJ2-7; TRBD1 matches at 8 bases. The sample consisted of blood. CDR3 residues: CSARLGQAPYEQYF. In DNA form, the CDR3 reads TGCAGTGCTAGATTGGGACAGGCACCCTACGAGCAGTACTTC.